This entry lists 25 T cell receptor beta chains sequenced from one sample in a study of shared clonotypes between healthy human individuals (dated by TCRdb to about 2020). Library construction relied on the immunoSEQ multiplex PCR assay. TCRdb's version of the immuneACCESS table is confined to in-frame rearrangements and falls short of the full clone set. An unresolved V gene accounts for under half of the shortfall where checked; the remainder is of unknown origin. The sample includes hundreds of thousands of clones, with approximately 96% observed a single time. About 0.11% of the sample comes from the top ten. CD8 naive samples were CD45RO-negative cells positively selected for CCR7, giving a CD45RA+CCR7+ population that excluded TemRA cells. Sample: naive CD8+ T cells sorted from blood. Interpreted using the paper, the cell subset or site label stands for: CD45RA+CCR7+. These TCRs come from a woman aged 25-40 years in good health.

The rearrangement uses TRBV7-2 and TRBJ2-3, with TRBD2 as a possible D gene (5 bases). This CDR3 has 14 amino acids. V was cut by 1 base and J by 7 bases, with 12 bases left in between. CDR1 and CDR2 (germline): SGHTA, FQGNSA. In DNA, the CDR3 is TGTGCCAGCAGCTTAGAGGCGCCGGGGAATACGCAGTATTTT. Translated, it gives CASSLEAPGNTQYF.

The chain joins TRBV10-2 to TRBJ2-7; D remains unclear. Per germline, CDR1 WSHSY and CDR2 SAAADI. CDR3 length: 13 residues. V was clipped by 3 bases and J by 5 bases, with 11 bases between them. The CDR3, as DNA: TGCGCCAGCAGTGACTCGGTTCCCGACGAGCAGTACTTC. It encodes CASSDSVPDEQYF.

The chain couples TRBV5-4 to TRBJ1-1; 7 bases are shared with TRBD1. J gave up 5 bases and V 2 bases, and 6 bases lay outside the gene matches. Germline V CDR1 and CDR2: SGHNT, YYREEE (reference sequence). There are 14 residues in the CDR3. The chain's CDR3 is CASSFQGGETEAFF. In nucleotides, the CDR3 is TGTGCCAGCAGCTTCCAGGGGGGGGAGACTGAAGCTTTCTTT. The full variable domain, rest sourced from reference TRBV5-4 and TRBJ1-1, is ETGVTQSPTHLIKTRGQQVTLRCSSQSGHNTVSWYQQALGQGPQFIFQYYREEENGRGNFPPRFSGLQFPNYSSELNVNALELDDSALYLCASSFQGGETEAFFGQGTRLTVV.

The chain links TRBV12-5 to TRBJ2-1; D ambiguous. This CDR3 spans 13 amino acids. Germline CDR1 and CDR2: LGHNT and FRNRAP. This CDR3 is CTRPRFNYNEQFF. CDR3 coding DNA: TGTACCAGACCCAGGTTTAACTACAATGAGCAGTTCTTC.

The J gene is TRBJ2-3, the V gene TRBV27, with no clear D. The CDR3 totals 14 residues. Trimming stripped 0 bases from V and 4 bases from J, with 8 bases between. The germline CDR1 and CDR2 sequences are MNHEY and SMNVEV (reference sequence). CDR3 loop: CASSLSISSDTQYF. The DNA for the CDR3 is TGTGCCAGCAGTTTATCGATCTCCTCAGATACGCAGTATTTT.

The V call is TRBV19, the J call TRBJ2-1, with 8 bases that match TRBD2. There are 15 residues in the CDR3. The V gene end was trimmed by 0 bases and the J gene end by 4 bases; junction bases not matched to a gene: 2. CDR1 is LNHDA and CDR2 is SQIVND in the germline V gene (reference sequence). CDR3 nucleotide sequence: TGTGCCAGTAGTATAGATAGCGGGAATTACAATGAGCAGTTCTTC. Its translation: CASSIDSGNYNEQFF.

The count of this clone is one. V and J are TRBV13 and TRBJ2-7, with 7 bases aligning to TRBD1. The CDR3 contains 15 residues. With V trimmed by 5 bases and J by 4 bases, 11 bases remained unmatched. In germline, CDR1 is PRHDT, CDR2 FYEKMQ (reference sequence). CDR3 coding DNA: TGTGCCAGCAGCCACGAACCGGGACAGCAATACGAGCAGTACTTC. It is translated as CASSHEPGQQYEQYF. Drawing the rest from reference TRBV13 and TRBJ2-7, the complete variable domain is AAGVIQSPRHLIKEKRETATLKCYPIPRHDTVYWYQQGPGQDPQFLISFYEKMQSDKGSIPDRFSAQQFSDYHSELNMSSLELGDSALYFCASSHEPGQQYEQYFGPGTRLTVT.

The chain couples TRBV28 to TRBJ2-2; D gene ambiguous. The ends were cut back, 6 bases at V and 5 bases at J, with 7 bases in the middle. CDR1 is MDHEN, CDR2 SYDVKM, per germline. The CDR3 length is 12 residues. CDR3 protein: CASRPQTGELFF. CDR3 in DNA: TGTGCCAGCAGACCACAAACCGGGGAGCTGTTTTTT.

The chain joins TRBV14 to TRBJ1-2; the D gene is possibly TRBD1 (5 bases). Germline V CDR1 and CDR2: SGHDN, FVKESK. V lost 3 bases, J lost 0 bases, and 11 bases lay in between. The CDR3 spans 15 residues. CDR3 DNA sequence: TGTGCCAGCAGCCAGCTCGGGGGGACTAACTATGGCTACACCTTC. This translates into CASSQLGGTNYGYTF. Variable domain in full (rest from reference TRBV14 and TRBJ1-2): EAGVTQFPSHSVIEKGQTVTLRCDPISGHDNLYWYRRVMGKEIKFLLHFVKESKQDESGMPNNRFLAERTGGTYSTLKVQPAELEDSGVYFCASSQLGGTNYGYTFGSGTRLTVV.

This clone was observed a single time. The rearrangement uses TRBV19 and TRBJ2-7, with a possible D match to TRBD2 (5 bases). The CDR3 sequence is 15 residues long. V lost 5 bases, J lost 0 bases, and 14 bases lay in between. The germline V gene has CDR1 LNHDA and CDR2 SQIVND (reference sequence). The CDR3 DNA sequence: TGTGCCAGTAGTGCCCTCTGGGAGAGCTCCTACGAGCAGTACTTC. Protein: CASSALWESSYEQYF.

As to this clone: One end of the junction is discordant with germline, which a read error may explain. This chain connects TRBV27 to TRBJ1-6; no clear D. This CDR3 is built from 16 residues. From germline, CDR1 is MNHEY and CDR2 SMNVEV (reference sequence). CDR3 in amino acids: CASSLSPTGGNSPLHF. The DNA for the CDR3 is TGTGCCAGCAGTCTATCACCGACGGGAGGGAATTCACCCCTCCACTTT.

CDR3 in DNA: TGTGCCAGCAGCCTACCAGATGACACCGACCGGGACACTGAAGCTTTCTTT. This codes for CASSLPDDTDRDTEAFF. The chain recombines TRBV7-8 with TRBJ1-1; no clear D. The CDR3 is 17 residues long. Germline loops: CDR1 SGHVS, CDR2 FQNEAQ. V was cut by 5 bases and J by 3 bases, with 22 bases left in between. Full variable domain (remainder filled in from reference TRBV7-8 and TRBJ1-1): GAGVSQSPRYKVAKRGQDVALRCDPISGHVSLFWYQQALGQGPEFLTYFQNEAQLDKSGLPSDRFFAERPEGSVSTLKIQRTQQEDSAVYLCASSLPDDTDRDTEAFFGQGTRLTVV.

V is TRBV27 and J is TRBJ2-1, with a tentative D call TRBD2 (5 bases). V dropped 6 bases and J dropped 8 bases, with 8 bases sitting between them. Germline V gene data show CDR1 as MNHEY and CDR2 as SMNVEV (reference sequence). CDR3 length equals 11 residues. The CDR3: CASSFGDEQFF. The CDR3 nucleotides read TGTGCCAGCAGCTTCGGGGATGAGCAGTTCTTC.

The chain employs TRBV11-2 and TRBJ2-5; 10 bases fit TRBD2. The CDR3 has 16 amino acids. J lost 2 bases, V lost 5 bases, and 8 bases had no gene match. Germline V gives CDR1 SGHAT, CDR2 FQNNGV. The CDR3 region is CASSLGLAGVQETQYF. CDR3 in DNA: TGTGCCAGCAGCCTCGGGCTAGCGGGGGTACAAGAGACCCAGTACTTC.

The chain employs TRBV5-1 and TRBJ2-5; the D call may be TRBD1 or TRBD2 (5 bases each). Germline CDR1 SGHRS, CDR2 YFSETQ. The V end lost 7 bases, the J end lost 2 bases, and 12 bases lay between the germline ends. The CDR3 spans 13 residues. CDR3 sequence (DNA): TGCGCCAGCTACGAGGGGTTGCAAGAGACCCAGTACTTC. Protein: CASYEGLQETQYF.

This clone was observed a single time. The rearrangement joins TRBV5-8 to TRBJ2-7; D is unresolved. CDR1 and CDR2 from the germline V gene are SGHTS and YDEGEE. V was cut by 2 bases and J by 2 bases, with 14 bases left in between. CDR3 length: 15 residues. The CDR3 loop is CASSFTSRRAYEQYF. The DNA of the CDR3 is TGTGCCAGCAGCTTCACGTCGCGAAGGGCCTACGAGCAGTACTTC.

The CDR3 DNA follows: TGCGCCAGCAGCCAAGATACGGGGACAGGGAAACCTAACTATGGCTACACCTTC. Amino acid sequence: CASSQDTGTGKPNYGYTF. The V and J genes are TRBV4-1 and TRBJ1-2; TRBD1 aligns across 9 bases. Germline assignment: CDR1 MGHRA and CDR2 YSYEKL. The CDR3 loop spans 18 amino acids. V was pared by 0 bases and J by 0 bases, with 8 bases of the junction left unmatched.

The chain carries TRBV7-9 and TRBJ2-7; no definite D call. Germline loops: CDR1 SEHNR, CDR2 FQNEAQ (reference sequence). The CDR3 has 16 residues. V was shortened by 1 base and J by 0 bases, with 13 bases between the two germline ends. The CDR3 DNA reads TGTGCCAGCAGCTTAGATCTCTTCCAGAGCTCCTACGAGCAGTACTTC. Translating gives CASSLDLFQSSYEQYF.

The V gene is TRBV27, the J gene TRBJ2-7; maybe TRBD1 (6 bases). V was pared by 5 bases and J by 1 base, with 15 bases between. Germline CDR1 MNHEY, CDR2 SMNVEV (reference sequence). CDR3 size: 15 residues. The CDR3 spells CASSVTGSESYEQYF. CDR3 DNA: TGTGCCAGCAGTGTTACAGGGTCAGAGTCCTACGAGCAGTACTTC.

This clone was seen more than once but under ten times. The chain couples TRBV5-1 to TRBJ2-7, with no clear D. V was pared by 2 bases and J by 3 bases, with 9 bases between. This CDR3 is built from 13 residues. CDR1 is SGHRS and CDR2 is YFSETQ in the germline V gene. The CDR3 loop is CASSFDGNYEQYF. In DNA form, the CDR3 reads TGCGCCAGCAGCTTCGACGGAAACTACGAGCAGTACTTC.

The gene calls are TRBV13 and TRBJ2-7; D uncertain. Per the germline V gene, CDR1 is PRHDT and CDR2 is FYEKMQ (reference sequence). This CDR3 has 11 residues. Deletions cut 5 bases from V and 3 bases from J, with 5 bases between. This CDR3 is CASSISYEQYF. Here the CDR3 DNA reads TGTGCCAGCAGCATCAGCTACGAGCAGTACTTC. Looking up the rest from reference TRBV13 and TRBJ2-7 gives the full variable domain: AAGVIQSPRHLIKEKRETATLKCYPIPRHDTVYWYQQGPGQDPQFLISFYEKMQSDKGSIPDRFSAQQFSDYHSELNMSSLELGDSALYFCASSISYEQYFGPGTRLTVT.

J is TRBJ2-7 and V is TRBV28; 7 bases are a match to TRBD2. This CDR3 has 15 residues. J lost 0 bases, V lost 3 bases, and 5 bases had no gene match. The germline V gene encodes CDR1 MDHEN and CDR2 SYDVKM. The chain's CDR3 is CASSLSTSASYEQYF. The CDR3 DNA reads TGTGCCAGCAGTTTGTCTACTAGCGCCTCCTACGAGCAGTACTTC.

The chain joins TRBV6-5 to TRBJ2-7, with D unclear. The germline CDR1 and CDR2 sequences are MNHEY and SVGAGI. V lost 2 bases and J 0 bases, leaving 8 bases between the germline ends. The CDR3 has 14 amino acids. In DNA form, the CDR3 reads TGTGCCAGCAGTTACAGTCTATACTCCTACGAGCAGTACTTC. It yields the protein CASSYSLYSYEQYF.

The chain employs TRBV7-9 and TRBJ2-5; 14 bases line up with TRBD2. The V gene end was trimmed by 4 bases and the J gene end by 5 bases; junction bases not matched to a gene: 15. The V gene's germline CDR1 is SEHNR and CDR2 FQNEAQ (reference sequence). The CDR3 sequence is 19 residues long. CDR3 residues: CASSSHGTSGRRWGETQYF. Here the CDR3 DNA reads TGTGCCAGCAGCTCGCACGGGACTAGCGGGAGAAGGTGGGGCGAGACCCAGTACTTC.

V usage is TRBV10-2 and J usage is TRBJ2-7; 7 nucleotides match TRBD1. After removal of 8 bases from V and 5 bases from J, the junction contained 6 bases not matched to a gene. There are 12 residues in the CDR3. Germline V gene lookup returns CDR1 WSHSY and CDR2 SAAADI. For the CDR3, the DNA is TGCGCCAGCGGCCACAGGGGCGACGAGCAGTACTTC. Protein sequence: CASGHRGDEQYF.